The next 18 T cell receptor beta chains were all read from a single sample in a study of cytomegalovirus exposure and HLA in healthy donors (dated by TCRdb to 2016 to 2017). Libraries were made using the immunoSEQ multiplex PCR assay. The multiplex PCR relied on a mix of 60 forward primers for TCR Vbeta segments and 13 reverse primers for TCR Jbeta segments. TCRdb provides this immuneACCESS table in a form limited to in-frame rearrangements. Some clones are lacking; in checked studies, under half of them reflect an unresolved V gene, and why the rest are absent is not known. The table for this sample lists about 50,000 clones; over 60% of them were counted only once. The top ten constitute 8.1% of the sample. Input material: PBMCs. These receptors originate from a man younger than 40 in good health and CMV-seropositive.

This clone was seen a few times. This chain connects TRBV7-6 to TRBJ2-1; 9 positions match TRBD1. Trimming cost V 5 bases and J 4 bases; bases outside gene matches: 6. The CDR3 runs 15 residues. From germline, CDR1 is SGHVS and CDR2 FNYEAQ. The CDR3 region is CASSPTGTGYNEQFF. The CDR3 region has the DNA TGTGCCAGCAGCCCCACCGGGACAGGGTACAATGAGCAGTTCTTC.

This sequence joins TRBV12-5 and TRBJ2-5; 8 bases fit TRBD1. The V segment lost 5 bases and the J segment 4 bases; nucleotides outside the gene matches: 9. CDR1 LGHNT and CDR2 FRNRAP come from the germline V gene. CDR3 length: 15 amino acids. CDR3 region: CASGPPTGGAETQYF. The CDR3, as DNA: TGTGCTAGTGGTCCGCCAACAGGGGGAGCAGAGACCCAGTACTTC.

The rearrangement uses TRBV4-1 and TRBJ1-2, with D possibly being TRBD1 (6 bases). CDR1 and CDR2 from the germline V gene are MGHRA and YSYEKL. CDR3 length equals 16 residues. V lost 2 bases to trimming and J lost 5 bases, with 18 bases between them. This chain's CDR3 is CASSQWGGRGTYGYTF. As DNA, the CDR3 is TGCGCCAGCAGCCAATGGGGCGGGAGGGGGACTTATGGCTACACCTTC.

The DNA for the CDR3 is TGTGCCAGCCAAGCGGGAAGCACAGATACGCAGTATTTT. Amino acid sequence: CASQAGSTDTQYF. The chain carries TRBV9 and TRBJ2-3, with 7 bases matching TRBD2. V gave up 7 bases and J gave up 0 bases; unmatched junction bases: 2. The CDR3 sequence is 13 residues long. Germline V gene sequence: CDR1 SGDLS, CDR2 YYNGEE.

The genes are TRBV11-3 and TRBJ2-5; 14 bases agree with TRBD2. Germline-derived CDR1 and CDR2 are SGHNT and YENEEA. The CDR3 covers 16 residues. After removal of 4 bases from V and 5 bases from J, the junction contained 6 bases not matched to a gene. The CDR3 is CASSSTSGGAGETQYF. DNA for the CDR3: TGTGCCAGCAGCTCGACTAGCGGGGGGGCCGGGGAGACCCAGTACTTC.

The V call is TRBV30, the J call TRBJ1-1, with D tentatively TRBD1 (5 bases). CDR1 GTSNPN and CDR2 SVGIG come from the germline V gene (reference sequence). V was cut by 5 bases and J by 3 bases, with 7 bases left in between. The CDR3 covers 11 residues. The CDR3 coding sequence is TGTGCCTGGGGGGGGTACACTGAAGCTTTCTTT. Amino acids: CAWGGYTEAFF.

This chain uses TRBV9 with TRBJ2-7; D is uncertain. The CDR3 length is 14 residues. V was cut by 0 bases and J by 2 bases, with 9 bases left in between. Germline values: CDR1 SGDLS, CDR2 YYNGEE. CDR3 protein: CASSVDTKTYEQYF. The DNA of the CDR3 is TGTGCCAGCAGCGTAGATACAAAAACCTACGAGCAGTACTTC.

The chain has TRBV5-1 and TRBJ2-5; D perhaps matches TRBD2 (6 bases). The V and J ends lost 4 bases and 1 base respectively, with 14 bases between them. CDR3 length: 15 residues. The germline gives CDR1 SGHRS, CDR2 YFSETQ. Written as DNA, the CDR3 is TGCGCCAGCAGCCTGGTAGGGACTCTCCAAGAGACCCAGTACTTC. Its translation: CASSLVGTLQETQYF.

CDR3 in DNA: TGTGCCAGCAGTTACTCGACTCTTACAGGGCCCTACGAGCAGTACTTC. Amino acids: CASSYSTLTGPYEQYF. The chain couples TRBV6-5 to TRBJ2-7, with a weak D call TRBD1 (6 bases). The CDR3 is 16 amino acids. CDR1 is MNHEY and CDR2 is SVGAGI in the germline V gene. V dropped 0 bases and J dropped 2 bases, with 14 bases sitting between them.

The chain uses TRBV21-1 and TRBJ1-1; no check of the table's D call, TRBD1, against the DNA was made. TRBV21-1 is a pseudogene locus. The CDR3 has 17 residues. The CDR3 DNA reads TGTGCCAGCAGCACCCACAGGGGGCGGCGTTTGAACACTGAAGCTTTCTTT. Its protein is CASSTHRGRRLNTEAFF.

The V gene is TRBV9, the J gene TRBJ2-5, with 8 nucleotides matching TRBD1. The CDR3 contains 14 residues. The J segment lost 4 bases and the V segment lost 7 bases, leaving 9 bases of the junction unmatched. The germline V gene encodes CDR1 SGDLS and CDR2 YYNGEE. The CDR3 spells CASSPTGGSETQYF. The CDR3 DNA reads TGTGCCAGCTCTCCAACAGGGGGTTCAGAGACCCAGTACTTC.

This clone has more than one count but fewer than ten. At one end the junction does not follow the germline gene, possibly because of a read error. Within the sample, other DNA sequences also encode this same CDR3. The chain links TRBV7-9 to TRBJ1-4; 8 nucleotides line up with TRBD1. Germline V gene data show CDR1 as SEHNR and CDR2 as FQNEAQ (reference sequence). This CDR3 spans 14 amino acids. The CDR3 nucleotides read TGCGCCAGCAGCCCTGGGACAGGCGGTGAAAAACTGTTTTTT. Protein product: CASSPGTGGEKLFF. The entire variable domain, with the rest obtained from reference TRBV7-9 and TRBJ1-4, is as follows: DTGVSQNPRHKITKRGQNVTFRCDPISEHNRLYWYRQTLGQGPEFLTYFQNEAQLEKSRLLSDRFSAERPKGSFSTLEIQRTEQGDSAMYLCASSPGTGGEKLFFGSGTQLSVL.

This chain connects TRBV5-6 to TRBJ1-1; weak D call: TRBD1 (5 bases). The CDR3 covers 14 residues. The germline V gene has CDR1 SGHDT and CDR2 YYEEEE. Trimming removed 2 bases at V and 4 bases at J, with 12 bases between. CDR3 nucleotide sequence: TGTGCCAGCAGCTTTACTCAGGGAATCACTGAAGCTTTCTTT. Protein: CASSFTQGITEAFF.

V gene TRBV7-9 combines with J gene TRBJ2-7; D possibly corresponds to TRBD2 (5 bases). Germline values: CDR1 SEHNR, CDR2 FQNEAQ (reference sequence). This CDR3 has 16 amino acids. V dropped 3 bases and J dropped 6 bases, with 21 bases sitting between them. The CDR3 loop is CASSFAWSRGLGEQYF. The CDR3 nucleotides are TGTGCCAGCAGCTTCGCATGGTCAAGAGGACTCGGCGAGCAGTACTTC.

The CDR3 DNA is TGTGCCAGCAGATTCGTCAGGGCTGGAGAGCAGTACTTC. Its protein is CASRFVRAGEQYF. The V call is TRBV2, the J call TRBJ2-5, with a tentative D call TRBD1 (5 bases). Germline loops: CDR1 SNHLY, CDR2 FYNNEI. V lost 6 bases to trimming and J lost 11 bases, with 19 bases between them. This CDR3 comprises 13 residues. Full variable domain (remainder filled in from reference TRBV2 and TRBJ2-5): EPEVTQTPSHQVTQMGQEVILRCVPISNHLYFYWYRQILGQKVEFLVSFYNNEISEKSEIFDDQFSVERPDGSNFTLKIRSTKLEDSAMYFCASRFVRAGEQYFGPGTRLLVL.

The chain combines TRBV4-1 with TRBJ1-5; D call uncertain. Trimming took 0 bases from V and 4 from J, leaving 10 bases between them. The CDR3 has 15 residues. CDR1 is MGHRA, CDR2 YSYEKL, per germline. For the CDR3, the DNA is TGCGCCAGCAGCCAAGATACGGCGGTAAATCAGCCCCAGCATTTT. This encodes CASSQDTAVNQPQHF.

The J gene is TRBJ2-2, the V gene TRBV5-1, with D hard to call. Trimming removed 1 base from V and 1 base from J, with 8 bases in between. CDR1 SGHRS and CDR2 YFSETQ come from the germline V gene. The CDR3 is 15 residues long. The CDR3 loop reads CASSLIPGNTGELFF. In DNA form, the CDR3 reads TGCGCCAGCAGCTTGATCCCAGGGAACACCGGGGAGCTGTTTTTT.

The chain couples TRBV11-2 to TRBJ1-1; D not certain. This CDR3 is built from 13 residues. Trimming removed 1 base at V and 4 bases at J, with 7 bases between. Germline CDR1 is SGHAT and CDR2 is FQNNGV. The CDR3 reads CASSLGAGTEAFF. CDR3 bases: TGTGCCAGCAGCTTAGGGGCGGGCACTGAAGCTTTCTTT.